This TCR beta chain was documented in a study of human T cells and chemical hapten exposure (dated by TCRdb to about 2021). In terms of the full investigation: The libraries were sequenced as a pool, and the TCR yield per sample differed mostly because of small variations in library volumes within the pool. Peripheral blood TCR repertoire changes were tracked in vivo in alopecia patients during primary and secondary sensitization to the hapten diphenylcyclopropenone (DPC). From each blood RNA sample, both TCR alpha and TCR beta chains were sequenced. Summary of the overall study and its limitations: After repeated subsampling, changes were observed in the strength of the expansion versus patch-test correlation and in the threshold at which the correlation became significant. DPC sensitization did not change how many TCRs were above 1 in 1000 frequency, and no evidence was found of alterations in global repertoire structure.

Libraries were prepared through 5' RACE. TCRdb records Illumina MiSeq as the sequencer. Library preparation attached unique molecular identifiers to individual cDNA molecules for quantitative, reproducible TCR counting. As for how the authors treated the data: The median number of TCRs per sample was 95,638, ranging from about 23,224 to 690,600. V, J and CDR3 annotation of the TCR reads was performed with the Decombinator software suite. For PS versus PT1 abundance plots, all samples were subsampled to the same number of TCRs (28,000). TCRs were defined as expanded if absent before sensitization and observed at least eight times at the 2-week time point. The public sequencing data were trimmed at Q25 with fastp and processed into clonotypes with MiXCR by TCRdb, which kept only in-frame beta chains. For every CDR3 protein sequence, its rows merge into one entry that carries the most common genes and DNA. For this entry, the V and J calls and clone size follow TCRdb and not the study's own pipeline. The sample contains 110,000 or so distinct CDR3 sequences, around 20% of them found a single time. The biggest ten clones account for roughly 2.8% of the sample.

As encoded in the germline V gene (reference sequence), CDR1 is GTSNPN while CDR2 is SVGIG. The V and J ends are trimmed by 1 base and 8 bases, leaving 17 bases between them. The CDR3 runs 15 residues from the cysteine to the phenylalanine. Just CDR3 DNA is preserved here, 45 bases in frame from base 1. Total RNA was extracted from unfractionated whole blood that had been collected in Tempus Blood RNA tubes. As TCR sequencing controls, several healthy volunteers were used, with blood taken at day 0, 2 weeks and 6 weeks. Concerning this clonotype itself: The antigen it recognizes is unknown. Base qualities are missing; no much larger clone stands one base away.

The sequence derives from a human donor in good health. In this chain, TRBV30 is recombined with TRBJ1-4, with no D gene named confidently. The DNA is TGTGCCTGGAGTGATAAACCCCCAGGAGTAGAAAAACTGTTTTTT. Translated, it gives CAWSDKPPGVEKLFF.